Detailed here is one T cell receptor beta chain. Its antigen target is currently unknown. Per-base quality was not reported, and no clone a single base away is much larger than it. The cohort consisted of fewer than 700 healthy bone marrow donors. At the time of sampling, all cohort members were nominally healthy, though unrecorded immune exposures were likely present. The donor was CMV seropositive and was included in the group of about 290 seropositive cohort members. A peripheral blood sample was collected from each donor, and TCR beta sequencing was performed on peripheral blood mononuclear cells. Genomic DNA extraction from the blood cell samples was performed with the Qiagen DNeasy Blood Extraction Kit. Libraries were built with the immunoSEQ multiplex PCR assay. The multiplex PCR relied on a mix of 60 forward primers for TCR Vbeta segments and 13 reverse primers for TCR Jbeta segments. The CDR3 region of rearranged TCR beta genes was amplified from genomic DNA by a multiplex PCR assay. The amplified TCR beta libraries were sequenced on the Illumina HiSeq System as 87-base-pair reads. The authors' pipeline ran thus. A later analysis tallied some 79 million unique TCR beta chains across the 700 or so repertoires, and around 12 million of those chains were shared by two or more donors. Raw reads were error-corrected and collapsed into unique sequences with a nearest-neighbor algorithm that merged closely related sequences to remove PCR and sequencing errors. V, D and J gene segments were assigned by aligning CDR3 sequences to IMGT reference sequences. Each retained sequence needed at least a six-nucleotide match to both a V gene segment and a J gene segment. A rearrangement was called productive if the CDR3 had no stop codons and remained in frame with V and J, and every other rearrangement was called non-productive. CDR3 was defined by IMGT convention, running from the second conserved V-encoded cysteine to the conserved J-encoded phenylalanine. The earlier analysis of some 600 of the donors excluded sequences that lacked an unambiguous match to a single V gene segment. An earlier analysis of a few hundred of the donors called V segments functional above 56.7% productive rearrangements and segregating when the between-donor standard deviation exceeded 5%. A statistical classification framework was built for diagnosing cytomegalovirus status from the catalog of TCR beta chain sequences. In a later analysis, V and J genes were assigned by comparing TCR nucleotide sequences against IMGT/GENE-DB human TR gene sequences. Using the TCRdist pipeline, a later analysis assigned CDR3 sequences along with most-parsimonious VDJ recombination scenarios. In a later analysis, each TCR beta chain was defined by its CDR3 amino acid sequence together with its V-gene family, and reads without a unique V-gene family were excluded. In a later analysis, a few hundred highly shared, low-generation-probability nucleotide sequences were removed to address suspected cross-contamination and a sequencing artifact. For each public chain, a later analysis derived a clonal expansion index from normalized ranks of inferred template counts within each repertoire. Generation probabilities in a later analysis came from a VDJ recombination model fitted to out-of-frame rearrangements, and those results were checked against IGoR. In a later analysis, TCR-TCR, TCR-HLA and TCR-CMV co-occurrence was scored with hypergeometric tests, and a repertoire-size bias correction was applied to TCR pairs. In a later analysis, false discovery rates were estimated by permuting HLA or CMV assignments 20 times. In a later analysis, co-occurring TCRs were grouped using DBSCAN, with TCRdist sequence similarity added in when clustering inside HLA-allele-positive subsets. For co-occurrence clustering, repertoires with fewer than 30,000 or more than 120,000 public chains were excluded, along with about five repertoires with anomalous nucleotide sharing. The clones in this table, taken by TCRdb from immuneACCESS, are in-frame only. Not every clone is retained; where verified, under half of the shortfall comes from an unresolved V gene, and the cause of the rest is unknown. V, J and clone size derive from that table, while D and trimming were established from the DNA sequence. For this sample there are around 91,000 clones; roughly nine tenths appear just once. The biggest ten clones account for roughly 9.2% of the sample.

The CDR3 numbers 16 residues from cysteine through phenylalanine. Of all the DNA, just the CDR3 is kept, 48 bases in frame from base 1. The germline V and J ends show losses of 4 bases and 6 bases respectively, and no gene match explains 12 bases of the junction. Via the germline V gene, CDR1 is SGHDT and CDR2 YYEEEE. The data were obtained in a study of cytomegalovirus exposure and HLA in healthy donors (dated by TCRdb to the late 2010s). Regarding the complete study: An earlier analysis of some 620 of the donors reported around 280 Gb of sequence data and 95 million to 140 million unique TCR beta sequences obtained from about 200 million T cells. Every discovery cohort repertoire had been produced on one sequencing platform. In a later analysis, previously published TCR beta repertoires from roughly 710 donors were re-analyzed and high-resolution HLA genotyping was added so that TCR occurrence patterns could be studied. Donor age, sex, ethnicity and CMV serostatus were compiled alongside the repertoire data. The T cell repertoires of around 730 subjects were profiled by immunosequencing and related to cytomegalovirus serostatus. A later genetic analysis took genome-wide SNP genotypes for about 55% of the 666 donors and used that subset as a discovery cohort. In an earlier analysis of 587 of the donors, high-throughput TCR beta sequencing was used to judge whether each TCR beta V gene segment behaved as functional or pseudogenic. High-throughput TCR immunosequencing, statistical association of individual TCRs with disease status, and machine learning were combined to predict cytomegalovirus infection status. HLA typing included class I and class II loci at four-digit resolution. In the later analysis, no new phenotypic data were used to find candidate immune exposures; instead, reliance was placed on TCR beta sequences and their occurrence across donors. Because of strong linkage in the cohort, roughly five DR-DQ haplotypes were treated as single units for association and clustering. Among 300 to 500 genotyped donors of the cohort, an average of around 220,000 unique TCR beta nucleotide sequences was sequenced per donor, of which 15% to 20% were non-productive. Around 320 gigabases of sequencing data and tens of millions of unique TCR sequences were included in an early release covering roughly 700 HLA-typed donors. The study aimed to test whether signatures of past pathogen exposure could be identified by cataloging public T cell receptors. Of the roughly 400 genotyped donors, 65% to 90% fell in the genetic ancestry cluster associated with self-reported Caucasian donors. Along with the roughly 700-subject first cohort, a separate validation cohort of 120 different subjects was used. The number of typed donors differed by locus: 629-630 for A, B, C, DRB1 and DQB1; about 520 for DQA1; 600 to 610 for DPA1; and some 470 for DPB1.

Overall study outcomes, separate from this receptor: According to a later analysis, parvovirus B19, influenza, CMV and Epstein-Barr virus appeared linked to several top co-occurrence clusters. The study gave a list of some 150 TCR beta chains associated with cytomegalovirus. V-gene and J-gene trimming of TCR beta chains was associated with a missense DCLRE1C variant in a later genetic analysis, and the association was replicated in an independent cohort. According to the authors, the approach could potentially be generalized to other disease states and immunological phenotypes. Correlated functional status among segregating V segments might reflect linkage disequilibrium, but an unknown experimental factor could not be ruled out. Most TCR sequences were observed very rarely across donors, whereas some public TCRs were present in many individuals. Some IMGT-functional V segments, including TRBV6-2 and TRBV6-3, could not be distinguished by the 87-base-pair reads and were therefore excluded. In a later genetic analysis, fewer N-insertions in productive TCRs were reported among donors in an Asian-associated ancestry cluster than the approximately 630-donor mean. According to a later analysis, most CMV-associated TCR beta chains appeared to be HLA-restricted, and the HLA associations seemed to be driven largely by CMV exposure. A further reported finding was that TCR beta sequences accurately predicted the HLA-A and HLA-B alleles for most subjects in the first cohort. Strong co-occurrence of HLA alleles, especially DR and DQ, made assigning TCR associations to individual alleles difficult. Specific HLA alleles were associated with 16,951 TCR beta sequences at a false discovery rate of 0.05 in a later analysis. For the cohort, immune exposure information was limited to CMV serostatus. This cohort had only TCR beta chains sequenced, and the lack of alpha or paired-chain data limited which features could be detected. The presence/absence analyses assumed that sequencing depth was roughly uniform across donors, and that assumption may not be true. Because counts were too low, seventeen rarely observed V segments, including chromosome 9 orphons, were excluded from the earlier analysis of some 540 of the donors. A cluster of highly shared sequence variants was judged likely to be a technical artifact of the sequencing pipeline. Three of the identified cytomegalovirus-associated TCR beta chains were confirmed in vitro to be specific for cytomegalovirus antigens. An earlier analysis of approximately 600 of the donors showed that most TCR beta V segments appeared in productive rearrangements either about 90% or about 30% of the time, which broadly matched IMGT annotations. Because HLA typing was missing for some donors at each locus, association tests included only the typed subset. The classifier was reported to diagnose cytomegalovirus status with high specificity and sensitivity in both the original and validation cohorts. In a later analysis, HLA-associated TCR beta chains showed more clonal expansion and lower generation probabilities than non-associated chains that were equally common. A later analysis found that TCR association rates varied across HLA loci, with DRB1 alleles showing the most associated TCRs and HLA-C alleles the fewest.

The source is a man aged 25-40 years in good health and CMV-seropositive. Material: PBMCs. The V and J segments used are TRBV5-6 and TRBJ1-5, with TRBD1 identical over 8 junction bases. CDR3 loop: CASSRDRGQGSQPQHF. The DNA reads as follows: TGTGCCAGCAGCAGAGACAGGGGCCAGGGATCTCAGCCCCAGCATTTT.